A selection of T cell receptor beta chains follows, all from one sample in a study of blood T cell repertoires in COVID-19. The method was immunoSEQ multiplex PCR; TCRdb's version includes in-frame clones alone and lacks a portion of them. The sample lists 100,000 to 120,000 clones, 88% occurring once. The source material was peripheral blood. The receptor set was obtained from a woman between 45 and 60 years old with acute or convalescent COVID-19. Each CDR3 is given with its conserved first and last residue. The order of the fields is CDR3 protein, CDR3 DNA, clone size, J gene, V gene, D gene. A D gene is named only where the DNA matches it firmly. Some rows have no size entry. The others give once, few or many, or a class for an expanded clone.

CDR3aa: CASSRMTGTGANVLTF; CDR3nt: TGTGCCAGCAGTAGGATGACAGGGACTGGGGCCAACGTCCTGACTTTC; abundance: NA; j_gene: TRBJ2-6; v_gene: TRBV27; d_gene: TRBD1
CDR3aa: CASLGPPGGGGPGNTIYF; CDR3nt: TGTGCCAGCTTGGGACCTCCCGGGGGGGGAGGGCCTGGAAACACCATATATTTT; abundance: NA; j_gene: TRBJ1-3; v_gene: TRBV19; d_gene: NA
CDR3aa: CASSLSSGRVTNYGYTF; CDR3nt: TGTGCCAGCAGTTTATCTTCCGGCAGGGTAACTAACTATGGCTACACCTTC; abundance: NA; j_gene: TRBJ1-2; v_gene: TRBV27; d_gene: NA
CDR3aa: CASSDPGSRYF; CDR3nt: TGTGCCAGCAGTGACCCGGGAAGCCGGTACTTC; abundance: NA; j_gene: TRBJ2-7; v_gene: TRBV6-1; d_gene: NA
CDR3aa: CASRSDNEQFF; CDR3nt: TGTGCTAGTCGCAGCGACAATGAGCAGTTCTTC; abundance: NA; j_gene: TRBJ2-1; v_gene: TRBV12-5; d_gene: NA
CDR3aa: CASSLEWSGYNEQFF; CDR3nt: TGTGCCAGCAGCTTGGAGTGGTCCGGGTACAATGAGCAGTTCTTC; abundance: NA; j_gene: TRBJ2-1; v_gene: TRBV5-4; d_gene: NA
CDR3aa: CASSLLAGGPYEQYF; CDR3nt: TGTGCCAGCAGTCTACTAGCGGGAGGCCCCTACGAGCAGTACTTC; abundance: NA; j_gene: TRBJ2-7; v_gene: TRBV6-5; d_gene: TRBD2
CDR3aa: CASSYDSGGNQPQHF; CDR3nt: TGTGCCAGCAGTTACGATTCAGGGGGCAATCAGCCCCAGCATTTT; abundance: NA; j_gene: TRBJ1-5; v_gene: TRBV6-5; d_gene: NA
CDR3aa: CASSPGRGDTQYF; CDR3nt: TGCGCCAGCAGCCCCGGTAGGGGCGATACGCAGTATTTT; abundance: NA; j_gene: TRBJ2-3; v_gene: TRBV10-1; d_gene: NA
CDR3aa: CASRSLAGGAEQFF; CDR3nt: TGTGCCAGCAGAAGTCTAGCGGGAGGGGCTGAGCAGTTCTTC; abundance: NA; j_gene: TRBJ2-1; v_gene: TRBV2; d_gene: TRBD2
CDR3aa: CASKQGAANEKLFF; CDR3nt: TGTGCCAGCAAACAGGGGGCGGCTAATGAAAAACTGTTTTTT; abundance: NA; j_gene: TRBJ1-4; v_gene: TRBV6-5; d_gene: TRBD1
CDR3aa: CASHTGSTEAFF; CDR3nt: TGTGCCAGCCATACAGGGAGCACTGAAGCTTTCTTT; abundance: NA; j_gene: TRBJ1-1; v_gene: TRBV18; d_gene: NA
CDR3aa: CASSYAAGGRYNEQFF; CDR3nt: TGTGCCAGCAGTTACGCCGCGGGAGGGAGGTACAATGAGCAGTTCTTC; abundance: NA; j_gene: TRBJ2-1; v_gene: TRBV6-2/TRBV6-3; d_gene: TRBD2
CDR3aa: CASSLAGTGANSPLHF; CDR3nt: TGCGCCAGCAGCTTGGCCGGGACAGGAGCTAATTCACCCCTCCACTTT; abundance: NA; j_gene: TRBJ1-6; v_gene: TRBV5-1; d_gene: TRBD1
CDR3aa: CASSSPTSGSSYEQYF; CDR3nt: TGTGCCAGCAGTTCGCCTACTAGCGGGAGTTCCTACGAGCAGTACTTC; abundance: NA; j_gene: TRBJ2-7; v_gene: TRBV28; d_gene: TRBD2
CDR3aa: CAWRGRHYGYTF; CDR3nt: TGTGCCTGGAGGGGGCGCCACTATGGCTACACCTTC; abundance: NA; j_gene: TRBJ1-2; v_gene: TRBV30; d_gene: NA
CDR3aa: CASSTRSYGYTF; CDR3nt: TGTGCCAGCAGTACCCGGAGCTATGGCTACACCTTC; abundance: NA; j_gene: TRBJ1-2; v_gene: TRBV6-5; d_gene: NA
CDR3aa: CASSYSQGAPEKLFF; CDR3nt: TGTGCCAGCAGTTACTCTCAGGGGGCTCCTGAAAAACTGTTTTTT; abundance: NA; j_gene: TRBJ1-4; v_gene: TRBV6-5; d_gene: TRBD1
CDR3aa: CASSLSGTVHSPLHF; CDR3nt: TGTGCCAGCAGTTTATCCGGGACAGTTCATTCACCCCTCCACTTT; abundance: NA; j_gene: TRBJ1-6; v_gene: TRBV27; d_gene: TRBD1
CDR3aa: CASSVGQGANQPQHF; CDR3nt: TGTGCCAGTAGTGTGGGACAGGGTGCAAATCAGCCCCAGCATTTT; abundance: NA; j_gene: TRBJ1-5; v_gene: TRBV19; d_gene: TRBD1
CDR3aa: CASSLSPGVPGYTF; CDR3nt: TGTGCCAGCAGTTTATCCCCAGGGGTACCTGGCTACACCTTC; abundance: NA; j_gene: TRBJ1-2; v_gene: TRBV28; d_gene: NA
CDR3aa: CASSARRDTEAFF; CDR3nt: TGTGCCAGCAGTGCCCGGAGGGACACTGAAGCTTTCTTT; abundance: NA; j_gene: TRBJ1-1; v_gene: TRBV2; d_gene: NA
CDR3aa: CATTGQYNEKLFF; CDR3nt: TGTGCCACCACGGGACAGTATAATGAAAAACTGTTTTTT; abundance: NA; j_gene: TRBJ1-4; v_gene: TRBV15; d_gene: TRBD1
CDR3aa: CASSLAPRSGSYEQYF; CDR3nt: TGTGCCAGCAGCTTAGCCCCTCGTTCAGGATCCTACGAGCAGTACTTC; abundance: once; j_gene: TRBJ2-7; v_gene: TRBV7-9; d_gene: NA
CDR3aa: CASRPRTSGRDEQFF; CDR3nt: TGTGCCAGCAGACCGCGGACTAGCGGGAGGGATGAGCAGTTCTTC; abundance: NA; j_gene: TRBJ2-1; v_gene: TRBV2; d_gene: TRBD2
CDR3aa: CASSEPGLAGGELFF; CDR3nt: TGTGCCAGCAGCGAACCGGGACTAGCGGGCGGGGAGCTGTTTTTT; abundance: many; j_gene: TRBJ2-2; v_gene: TRBV3-1/TRBV3-2; d_gene: TRBD2
CDR3aa: CASSEVQGVPGNTIYF; CDR3nt: TGTGCCAGCAGTGAGGTACAGGGAGTTCCTGGAAACACCATATATTTT; abundance: NA; j_gene: TRBJ1-3; v_gene: TRBV6-1; d_gene: NA
CDR3aa: CATSRDRGPGELFF; CDR3nt: TGTGCCACCAGTAGGGACAGGGGGCCCGGGGAGCTGTTTTTT; abundance: NA; j_gene: TRBJ2-2; v_gene: TRBV24-1; d_gene: TRBD1
CDR3aa: CASITQGEVAGELFF; CDR3nt: TGTGCCAGCATTACGCAGGGTGAGGTAGCCGGGGAGCTGTTTTTT; abundance: NA; j_gene: TRBJ2-2; v_gene: TRBV2; d_gene: NA
CDR3aa: CATKGQGGDTQYF; CDR3nt: TGTGCCACCAAGGGACAGGGTGGAGATACGCAGTATTTT; abundance: NA; j_gene: TRBJ2-3; v_gene: TRBV2; d_gene: TRBD1
CDR3aa: CASSTHPGDAVTEAFF; CDR3nt: TGTGCCAGTAGTACCCACCCGGGGGATGCGGTCACTGAAGCTTTCTTT; abundance: few; j_gene: TRBJ1-1; v_gene: TRBV19; d_gene: NA
CDR3aa: CASSGKGLAGSTDTQYF; CDR3nt: TGTGCCAGCAGCGGAAAAGGACTAGCGGGGAGCACAGATACGCAGTATTTT; abundance: once; j_gene: TRBJ2-3; v_gene: TRBV2; d_gene: TRBD2
CDR3aa: CATRTSGTGDTGELFF; CDR3nt: TGTGCCACCAGGACTAGCGGGACGGGTGACACCGGGGAGCTGTTTTTT; abundance: NA; j_gene: TRBJ2-2; v_gene: TRBV24-1; d_gene: TRBD2
CDR3aa: CASSWTSGRGETQYF; CDR3nt: TGCGCCAGCAGCTGGACTAGCGGGAGAGGAGAGACCCAGTACTTC; abundance: NA; j_gene: TRBJ2-5; v_gene: TRBV5-1; d_gene: TRBD2
CDR3aa: CASSQGAPGTYNEQFF; CDR3nt: TGTGCCAGCAGCCAGGGGGCTCCGGGGACCTACAATGAGCAGTTCTTC; abundance: NA; j_gene: TRBJ2-1; v_gene: TRBV4-2; d_gene: NA
CDR3aa: CASSLMTGGNQPQHF; CDR3nt: TGTGCCAGCAGCTTGATGACAGGGGGGAATCAGCCCCAGCATTTT; abundance: NA; j_gene: TRBJ1-5; v_gene: TRBV7-2; d_gene: TRBD1
CDR3aa: CASRTDRSSYNEQFF; CDR3nt: TGTGCCAGCAGAACCGACAGGAGCTCCTACAATGAGCAGTTCTTC; abundance: NA; j_gene: TRBJ2-1; v_gene: TRBV6-5; d_gene: NA
CDR3aa: CASSAEGGPPLYLNSPLHF; CDR3nt: TGTGCCAGCAGCGCCGAAGGGGGCCCCCCTCTCTATCTTAATTCACCCCTCCACTTT; abundance: NA; j_gene: TRBJ1-6; v_gene: TRBV2; d_gene: TRBD1
CDR3aa: CASSLDGQGWEKLFF; CDR3nt: TGCGCCAGCAGCTTGGATGGACAGGGATGGGAAAAACTGTTTTTT; abundance: NA; j_gene: TRBJ1-4; v_gene: TRBV5-1; d_gene: TRBD1
CDR3aa: CASSPAGGDTGELFF; CDR3nt: TGTGCCAGCAGCCCAGCGGGAGGCGACACCGGGGAGCTGTTTTTT; abundance: NA; j_gene: TRBJ2-2; v_gene: TRBV11-2; d_gene: TRBD2
CDR3aa: CASSIARGSYNSPLHF; CDR3nt: TGTGCCAGCAGTATTGCTCGAGGCTCCTATAATTCACCCCTCCACTTT; abundance: NA; j_gene: TRBJ1-6; v_gene: TRBV6-2/TRBV6-3; d_gene: NA
CDR3aa: CASSKAGGRAIGYQPQHF; CDR3nt: TGTGCCAGCAGCAAAGCGGGTGGGAGGGCCATTGGCTATCAGCCCCAGCATTTT; abundance: NA; j_gene: TRBJ1-5; v_gene: TRBV21-1; d_gene: NA
CDR3aa: CASSQPGQSVEQYF; CDR3nt: TGTGCCAGCAGCCAACCGGGACAGTCGGTCGAGCAGTACTTC; abundance: NA; j_gene: TRBJ2-7; v_gene: TRBV3-1/TRBV3-2; d_gene: TRBD1
CDR3aa: CAISGTAGELFF; CDR3nt: TGTGCCATCAGTGGGACAGCCGGGGAGCTGTTTTTT; abundance: few; j_gene: TRBJ2-2; v_gene: TRBV10-3; d_gene: NA
CDR3aa: CASSVGAGGTDTQYF; CDR3nt: TGTGCCAGCAGCGTTGGAGCGGGAGGCACAGATACGCAGTATTTT; abundance: once; j_gene: TRBJ2-3; v_gene: TRBV9; d_gene: TRBD2
CDR3aa: CASSLDGSRTDTQYF; CDR3nt: TGTGCCAGCAGCTTAGACGGGAGTCGCACAGATACGCAGTATTTT; abundance: NA; j_gene: TRBJ2-3; v_gene: TRBV7-7; d_gene: NA
CDR3aa: CASSPPGTGTETQYF; CDR3nt: TGTGCCAGCAGCCCCCCTGGGACAGGGACAGAGACCCAGTACTTC; abundance: NA; j_gene: TRBJ2-5; v_gene: TRBV7-2; d_gene: TRBD1
CDR3aa: CASSSQGYGTEAFF; CDR3nt: TGCGCCAGCAGCTCACAGGGGTACGGCACTGAAGCTTTCTTT; abundance: NA; j_gene: TRBJ1-1; v_gene: TRBV5-1; d_gene: TRBD1
CDR3aa: CASSLSGLAVSSYNEQFF; CDR3nt: TGTGCCAGCAGCTTGAGCGGACTAGCGGTTAGCTCCTACAATGAGCAGTTCTTC; abundance: NA; j_gene: TRBJ2-1; v_gene: TRBV5-8; d_gene: TRBD2
CDR3aa: CASSTGTGAGNTIYF; CDR3nt: TGTGCCAGTAGTACGGGGACAGGGGCCGGAAACACCATATATTTT; abundance: NA; j_gene: TRBJ1-3; v_gene: TRBV19; d_gene: TRBD1